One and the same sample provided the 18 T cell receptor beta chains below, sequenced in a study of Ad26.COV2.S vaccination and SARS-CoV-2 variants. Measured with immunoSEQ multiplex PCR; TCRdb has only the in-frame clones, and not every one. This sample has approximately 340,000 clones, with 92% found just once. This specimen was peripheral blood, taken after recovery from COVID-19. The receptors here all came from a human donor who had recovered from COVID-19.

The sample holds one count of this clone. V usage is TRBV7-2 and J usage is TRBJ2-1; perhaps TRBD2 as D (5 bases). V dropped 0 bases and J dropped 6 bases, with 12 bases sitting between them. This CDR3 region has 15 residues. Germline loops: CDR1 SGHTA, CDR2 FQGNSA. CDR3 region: CASSLARTEGNEQFF. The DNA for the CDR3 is TGTGCCAGCAGCTTAGCGCGCACAGAGGGCAATGAGCAGTTCTTC. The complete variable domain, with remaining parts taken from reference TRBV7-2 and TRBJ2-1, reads GAGVSQSPSNKVTEKGKDVELRCDPISGHTALYWYRQSLGQGLEFLIYFQGNSAPDKSGLPSDRFSAERTGGSVSTLTIQRTQQEDSAVYLCASSLARTEGNEQFFGPGTRLTVL.

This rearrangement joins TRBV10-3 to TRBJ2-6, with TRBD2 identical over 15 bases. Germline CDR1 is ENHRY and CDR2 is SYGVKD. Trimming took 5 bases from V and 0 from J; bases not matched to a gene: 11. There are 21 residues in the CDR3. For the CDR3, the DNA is TGTGCCATCAGTAGGACCGGGACTAGCGGGGGGCCCGACTCTGGGGCCAACGTCCTGACTTTC. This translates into CAISRTGTSGGPDSGANVLTF.

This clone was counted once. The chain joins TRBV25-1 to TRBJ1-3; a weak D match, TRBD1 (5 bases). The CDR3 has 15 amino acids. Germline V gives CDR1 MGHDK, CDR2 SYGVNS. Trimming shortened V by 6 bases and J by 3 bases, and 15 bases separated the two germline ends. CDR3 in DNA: TGTGCCAGCAGCCCAGTTCAGGGTATTGGAAACACCATATATTTT. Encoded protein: CASSPVQGIGNTIYF.

CDR3 residues: CASSSIRSGSDYGYTF. DNA of the CDR3: TGTGCCAGCAGTTCTATAAGATCAGGGAGCGACTATGGCTACACCTTC. J is TRBJ1-2 and V is TRBV5-4; maybe TRBD1 (5 bases). The CDR3 totals 16 residues. Germline assignment: CDR1 SGHNT and CDR2 YYREEE (reference sequence). V lost 5 bases and J 3 bases, leaving 20 bases between the germline ends.

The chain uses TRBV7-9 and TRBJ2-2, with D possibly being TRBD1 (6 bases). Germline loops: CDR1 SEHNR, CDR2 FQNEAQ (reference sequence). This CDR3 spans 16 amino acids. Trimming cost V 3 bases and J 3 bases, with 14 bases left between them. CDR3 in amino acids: CASSLIRDTDTGELFF. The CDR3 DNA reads TGTGCCAGCAGCTTGATCAGGGACACCGACACCGGGGAGCTGTTTTTT.

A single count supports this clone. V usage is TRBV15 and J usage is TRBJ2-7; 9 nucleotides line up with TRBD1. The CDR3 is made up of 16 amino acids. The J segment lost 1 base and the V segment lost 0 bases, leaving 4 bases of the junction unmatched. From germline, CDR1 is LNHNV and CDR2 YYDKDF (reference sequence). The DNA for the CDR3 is TGTGCCACCAGCAGAGAGGGGACAGGGAGGTCCTACGAGCAGTACTTC. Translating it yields CATSREGTGRSYEQYF. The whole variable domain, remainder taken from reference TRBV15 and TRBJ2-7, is DAMVIQNPRYQVTQFGKPVTLSCSQTLNHNVMYWYQQKSSQAPKLLFHYYDKDFNNEADTPDNFQSRRPNTSFCFLDIRSPGLGDTAMYLCATSREGTGRSYEQYFGPGTRLTVT.

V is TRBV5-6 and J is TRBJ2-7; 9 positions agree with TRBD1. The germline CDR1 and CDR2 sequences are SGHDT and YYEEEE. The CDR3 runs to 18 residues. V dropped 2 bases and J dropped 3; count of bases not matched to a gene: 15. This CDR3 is CASSFSGQGLNRNYEQYF. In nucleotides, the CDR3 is TGTGCCAGCAGCTTCTCCGGACAGGGGTTAAATAGGAACTACGAGCAGTACTTC.

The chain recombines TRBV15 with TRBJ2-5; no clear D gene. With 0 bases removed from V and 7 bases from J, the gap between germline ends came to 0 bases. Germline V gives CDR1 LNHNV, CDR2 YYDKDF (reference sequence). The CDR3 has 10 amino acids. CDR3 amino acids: CATSRETQYF. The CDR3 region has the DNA TGTGCCACCAGCAGAGAGACCCAGTACTTC.

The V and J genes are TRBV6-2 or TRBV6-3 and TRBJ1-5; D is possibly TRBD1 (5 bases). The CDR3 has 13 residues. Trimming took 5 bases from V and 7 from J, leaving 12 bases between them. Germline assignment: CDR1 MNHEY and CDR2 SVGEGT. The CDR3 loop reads CASSKSRVQPQHF. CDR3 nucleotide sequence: TGTGCCAGCAGTAAGAGCAGGGTCCAGCCCCAGCATTTT.

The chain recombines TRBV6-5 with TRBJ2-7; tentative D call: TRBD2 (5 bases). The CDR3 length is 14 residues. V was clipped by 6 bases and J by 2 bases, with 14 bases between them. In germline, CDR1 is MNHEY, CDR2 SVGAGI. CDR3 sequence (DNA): TGTGCCAGCAGCCCCTTTGGACTGACCTACGAGCAGTACTTC. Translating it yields CASSPFGLTYEQYF.

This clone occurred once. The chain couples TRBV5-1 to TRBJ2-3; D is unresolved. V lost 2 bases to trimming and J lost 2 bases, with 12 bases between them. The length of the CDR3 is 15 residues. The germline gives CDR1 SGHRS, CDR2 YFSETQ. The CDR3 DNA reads TGCGCCAGCAGCTTCGATCCCCCCCCCACAGATACGCAGTATTTT. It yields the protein CASSFDPPPTDTQYF.

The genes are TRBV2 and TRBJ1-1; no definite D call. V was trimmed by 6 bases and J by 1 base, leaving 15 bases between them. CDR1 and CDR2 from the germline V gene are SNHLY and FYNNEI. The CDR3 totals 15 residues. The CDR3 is CASSVGGVTNTEAFF. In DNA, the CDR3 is TGTGCCAGCAGCGTCGGTGGAGTGACGAACACTGAAGCTTTCTTT. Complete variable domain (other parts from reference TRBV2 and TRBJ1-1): EPEVTQTPSHQVTQMGQEVILRCVPISNHLYFYWYRQILGQKVEFLVSFYNNEISEKSEIFDDQFSVERPDGSNFTLKIRSTKLEDSAMYFCASSVGGVTNTEAFFGQGTRLTVV.

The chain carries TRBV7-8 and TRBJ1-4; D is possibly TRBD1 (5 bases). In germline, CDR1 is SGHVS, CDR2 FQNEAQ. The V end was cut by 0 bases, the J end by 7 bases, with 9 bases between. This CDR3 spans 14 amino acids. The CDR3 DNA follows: TGTGCCAGCAGCTTAGCGCCAAGGGGTGAAAAACTGTTTTTT. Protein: CASSLAPRGEKLFF.

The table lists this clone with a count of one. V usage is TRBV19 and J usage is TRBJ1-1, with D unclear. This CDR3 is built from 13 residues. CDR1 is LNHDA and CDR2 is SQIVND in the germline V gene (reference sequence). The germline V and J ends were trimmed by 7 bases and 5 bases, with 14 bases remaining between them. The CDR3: CASTAGWRTEAFF. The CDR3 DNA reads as TGTGCCAGTACGGCGGGCTGGAGAACTGAAGCTTTCTTT.

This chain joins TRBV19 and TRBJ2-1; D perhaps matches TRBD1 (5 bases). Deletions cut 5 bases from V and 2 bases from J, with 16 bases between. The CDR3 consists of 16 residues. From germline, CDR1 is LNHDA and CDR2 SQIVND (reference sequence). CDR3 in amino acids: CASSPPWTRPYNEQFF. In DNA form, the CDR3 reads TGTGCCAGTAGTCCCCCTTGGACAAGACCCTACAATGAGCAGTTCTTC.

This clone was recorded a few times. For the CDR3, the DNA is TGTGCCAGCAGCTCTTTGCCCCCTCATCGTGGGAATGGCTACACCTTC. Translation gives CASSSLPPHRGNGYTF. V gene TRBV9 combines with J gene TRBJ1-2; D uncertain. CDR1 and CDR2 from the germline V gene are SGDLS and YYNGEE. This CDR3 has 16 amino acids. V gave up 4 bases and J gave up 6 bases, with 22 bases separating them.

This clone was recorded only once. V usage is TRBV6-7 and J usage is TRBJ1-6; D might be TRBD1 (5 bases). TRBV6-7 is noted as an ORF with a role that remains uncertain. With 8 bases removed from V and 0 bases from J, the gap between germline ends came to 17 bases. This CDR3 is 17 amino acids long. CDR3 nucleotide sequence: TGTGCCAGCCCTGACGGGGACCTGAGCTCCTATAATTCACCCCTCCACTTT. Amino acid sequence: CASPDGDLSSYNSPLHF.

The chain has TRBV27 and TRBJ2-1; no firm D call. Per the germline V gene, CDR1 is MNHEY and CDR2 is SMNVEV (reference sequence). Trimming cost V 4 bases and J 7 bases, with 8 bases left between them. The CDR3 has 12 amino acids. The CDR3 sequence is CASSSPRNEQFF. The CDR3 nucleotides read TGTGCCAGCAGTTCCCCGAGAAATGAGCAGTTCTTC.